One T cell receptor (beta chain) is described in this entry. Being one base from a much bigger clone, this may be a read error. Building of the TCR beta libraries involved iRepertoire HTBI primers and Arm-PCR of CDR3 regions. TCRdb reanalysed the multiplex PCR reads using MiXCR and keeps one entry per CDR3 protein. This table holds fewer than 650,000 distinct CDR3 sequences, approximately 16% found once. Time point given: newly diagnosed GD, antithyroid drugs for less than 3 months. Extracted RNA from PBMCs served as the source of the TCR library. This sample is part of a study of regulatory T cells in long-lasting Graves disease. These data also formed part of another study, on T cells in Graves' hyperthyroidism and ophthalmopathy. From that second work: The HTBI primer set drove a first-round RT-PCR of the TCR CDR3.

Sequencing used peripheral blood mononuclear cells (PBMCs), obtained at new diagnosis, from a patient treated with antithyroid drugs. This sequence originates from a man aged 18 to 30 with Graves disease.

CDR3 sequence reads: CASGQVIAGRETQYF. Written as DNA, the CDR3 is TGTGCCAGCGGCCAAGTGATTGCGGGAAGGGAGACCCAGTACTTC. The chain carries TRBV3-1 and TRBJ2-5, with D tentatively TRBD2 (6 bases). The CDR3 is made up of 15 amino acids. Germline V lookup: CDR1 LGHDT, CDR2 YNNKEL (reference sequence).